The 26 T cell receptor beta chains in this list originate from one sample, sequenced in a study of blood T cells in healthy people across ages. Primed by a sample-barcoded 5' primer and a J-beta primer mix, a second PCR proceeded for about 6 to 11 cycles. TCRdb re-derived calls from the 5' RACE reads in MiXCR, one entry per CDR3 protein. The profile shows roughly 1,500,000 distinct CDR3 sequences, around 36% of them singletons. The sample consisted of blood. These receptors originate from a woman aged 30 to 39 in good health.

This clonotype was observed a few times. The chain employs TRBV14 and TRBJ1-4; no clear D. Germline V CDR1 and CDR2: SGHDN, FVKESK. V was cut by 1 base and J by 5 bases, with 11 bases left in between. The CDR3 totals 15 residues. The CDR3 nucleotides are TGTGCCAGCAGCCAAGTCAGAGCCATCAATGAAAAACTGTTTTTT. This codes for CASSQVRAINEKLFF.

Notes on this clonotype: Mismatch with germline at one junction end may stem from a read error. This chain connects TRBV3-1 to TRBJ2-1; 7 bases fit TRBD2. The germline CDR1 and CDR2 sequences are LGHDT and YNNKEL (reference sequence). This CDR3 spans 15 amino acids. The CDR3 loop is CASSQAGGSYNGQFF. DNA for the CDR3: TGTGCCAGCAGCCAAGCCGGGGGGTCCTACAATGGGCAGTTCTTC.

J is TRBJ2-7 and V is TRBV2; TRBD1 matches at 8 bases. The CDR3 is 14 amino acids. Germline V gene data show CDR1 as SNHLY and CDR2 as FYNNEI. The junction had 10 bases not matched to a gene; V was cut back by 6 bases and J by 6 bases. The CDR3 DNA reads as TGTGCCAGCAGCCCCCAGGGGGCCGTGGGCGAGCAGTACTTC. Protein product: CASSPQGAVGEQYF.

The chain is built from TRBV6-1 and TRBJ2-1; TRBD2 aligns across 11 bases. This CDR3 contains 17 residues. Trimming at V came to 0 bases and at J to 7 bases, leaving 8 bases not matched to a gene. Germline CDR1 is MNHNS and CDR2 is SASEGT. The CDR3 DNA is TGTGCCAGCAGTGAAGCGTACCCTAGCGGGGGGTGGAATGAGCAGTTCTTC. Its protein product is CASSEAYPSGGWNEQFF.

This clonotype was seen many times. This chain links TRBV10-3 with TRBJ2-5; D is undetermined. The V and J ends lost 0 bases and 5 bases respectively, with 7 bases between them. From germline, CDR1 is ENHRY and CDR2 SYGVKD. This CDR3 spans 13 amino acids. The CDR3, as DNA: TGTGCCATCAGTGAGTCTAGTAGTGAGACCCAGTACTTC. This translates into CAISESSSETQYF.

The genes are TRBV7-6 and TRBJ2-3; D possibly matches TRBD1 or TRBD2 (5 bases each). The germline V gene encodes CDR1 SGHVS and CDR2 FNYEAQ. The CDR3 is made up of 16 amino acids. Trimming cost V 1 base and J 2 bases, with 13 bases left between them. As DNA, the CDR3 is TGTGCCAGCAGCTTAGTTAAGGGACCCATCACAGATACGCAGTATTTT. Translating it yields CASSLVKGPITDTQYF.

This clonotype turned up a few times. V gene TRBV20-1 combines with J gene TRBJ1-2; D possibly corresponds to TRBD1 (5 bases). The CDR3 runs to 12 residues. The germline V gene has CDR1 DFQATT and CDR2 SNEGSKA (reference sequence). Trimming removed 1 base from V and 4 bases from J, with 7 bases in between. CDR3: CSARGGTYGYTF. DNA for the CDR3: TGCAGTGCTAGAGGGGGGACCTATGGCTACACCTTC.

The chain recombines TRBV11-2 with TRBJ2-7; possible D gene TRBD1, 6 bases. The germline gives CDR1 SGHAT, CDR2 FQNNGV. The CDR3 length is 14 residues. With 5 bases removed from V and 5 bases from J, the gap between germline ends came to 16 bases. The CDR3, as DNA: TGTGCCAGCAGCGCGAACAGGGTCCGGGACGAGCAGTACTTC. Encoded protein: CASSANRVRDEQYF.

This sequence joins TRBV15 and TRBJ1-5; 7 bases line up with TRBD1. The V and J ends lost 0 bases and 3 bases, in that order; junction bases with no gene match: 8. The CDR3 totals 17 residues. Germline CDR1 and CDR2: LNHNV and YYDKDF (reference sequence). CDR3 residues: CATSRDQTGALNQPQHF. In nucleotides, the CDR3 is TGTGCCACCAGCAGAGATCAAACAGGGGCTCTCAATCAGCCCCAGCATTTT.

The rearrangement joins TRBV10-3 to TRBJ2-2; TRBD2 matches at 9 bases. CDR1 and CDR2 from the germline V gene are ENHRY and SYGVKD. J gave up 5 bases and V 6 bases, and 10 bases lay outside the gene matches. The CDR3 extends over 16 amino acids. The CDR3 DNA reads TGTGCCATCAGCGGACTAGCGTCAAGGGGGACCGGGGAGCTGTTTTTT. It codes for CAISGLASRGTGELFF.

A note on this clonotype: One base away lies a much larger clone, so this may be a sequencing read error. The CDR3 DNA reads as TGTGCCAGCAGCCCTCGTGAGACTAGCGGGGGGCAATACTACAATGAGCAGCTCTTC. It specifies CASSPRETSGGQYYNEQLF. V is TRBV4-2 and J is TRBJ2-1; TRBD2 aligns across 13 bases. Germline lookup yields CDR1 LGHNA and CDR2 YNFKEQ. The CDR3 totals 19 residues.

The chain recombines TRBV7-2 with TRBJ1-1; D remains ambiguous. There are 14 residues in the CDR3. Germline CDR1 SGHTA, CDR2 FQGNSA. V lost 6 bases and J 2 bases, leaving 13 bases between the germline ends. In DNA form, the CDR3 reads TGTGCCAGCAGGTGGATCTTAGATAACACTGAAGCTTTCTTT. Encoded protein: CASRWILDNTEAFF.

Concerning this clonotype: One base away lies a much larger clone, so this may be a sequencing read error. V and J are TRBV7-9 and TRBJ2-5; possibly TRBD1 or TRBD2 for D (6 bases each). Per germline, CDR1 SEHNR and CDR2 FQNEAQ (reference sequence). This CDR3 is 14 amino acids long. CDR3 in DNA: TGTGACCAGACGGGGGCTGCTCTCGGAGAGACCCAGTACTTC. Protein: CDQTGAALGETQYF.

The sample holds a few counts of this clonotype. The rearrangement links TRBV20-1 to TRBJ1-4; D is unclear. The length of the CDR3 is 13 residues. The V end was cut by 3 bases, the J end by 6 bases, with 11 bases between. Germline-derived CDR1 and CDR2 are DFQATT and SNEGSKA (reference sequence). The DNA for the CDR3 is TGCAGTGCTAGTATACAGAAGGATGAAAAACTGTTTTTT. Translated: CSASIQKDEKLFF.

There are a few counts of this clonotype. The chain links TRBV4-1 to TRBJ2-1; TRBD2 agrees at 8 bases. With 1 base clipped from V and 8 bases from J, the junction kept 7 bases outside the gene matches. Germline V gene data show CDR1 as MGHRA and CDR2 as YSYEKL. CDR3 length: 15 amino acids. In DNA, the CDR3 is TGCGCCAGCAGCCAAGTAGAGGCGGGAGGCCATGAGCAGTTCTTC. It is translated as CASSQVEAGGHEQFF.

DNA of the CDR3: TGTGCCAGCAGCCGGGTAGCGGGGGTCTACAATGAGCAGTTCTTC. This translates into CASSRVAGVYNEQFF. The chain carries TRBV3-1 and TRBJ2-1; TRBD2 matches at 9 bases. This CDR3 has 15 amino acids. The J segment lost 3 bases and the V segment lost 4 bases, leaving 4 bases of the junction unmatched. Germline CDR1 LGHDT, CDR2 YNNKEL (reference sequence).

This clonotype was found a few times. The chain employs TRBV11-2 and TRBJ2-4; possibly TRBD2 for D (6 bases). Trimming removed 0 bases at V and 13 bases at J, with 16 bases between. The CDR3 spans 14 residues. The V gene's germline CDR1 is SGHAT and CDR2 FQNNGV. CDR3 DNA: TGTGCCAGCAGCTTAGAGGAGGGGAGCTTGGAGCAGTACTTC. Translated: CASSLEEGSLEQYF.

The table lists this clonotype with a few counts. The rearrangement joins TRBV6-5 to TRBJ1-5; D may be TRBD1 (5 bases). Germline V gene lookup returns CDR1 MNHEY and CDR2 SVGAGI. Deletions cut 5 bases from V and 5 bases from J, with 13 bases between. The CDR3 is 14 residues long. Here the CDR3 reads CASSPDRIDQPQHF. CDR3 DNA sequence: TGTGCCAGCAGTCCCGACAGAATCGATCAGCCCCAGCATTTT.

V gene TRBV27 combines with J gene TRBJ2-7; the D is unclear. From germline, CDR1 is MNHEY and CDR2 SMNVEV (reference sequence). The CDR3 is made up of 13 amino acids. The V and J ends lost 4 bases and 3 bases respectively, with 10 bases between them. The CDR3 DNA is TGTGCCAGCAGTTCCGGGTCCCACTACGAGCAGTACTTC. This encodes CASSSGSHYEQYF.

On this clonotype itself: A much larger clone is a single base away; this may be a read error. The genes are TRBV10-3 and TRBJ2-1; D might be TRBD1 (6 bases). The CDR3 sequence is 19 residues long. Trimming shortened V by 2 bases and J by 8 bases, and 28 bases separated the two germline ends. The germline V gene has CDR1 ENHRY and CDR2 SYGVKD. CDR3 nucleotides: TGTGCCATCAGTGAGAGGGGGAACCAGCGGAGGCCCCGATGGGATGAGCAGTTCTTC. Residues: CAISERGNQRRPRWDEQFF.

The chain uses TRBV5-1 and TRBJ2-3; D remains ambiguous. V dropped 2 bases and J dropped 2 bases, with 15 bases sitting between them. This CDR3 has 16 amino acids. Germline assignment: CDR1 SGHRS and CDR2 YFSETQ. The CDR3 nucleotides read TGCGCCAGCAGCTTTGACCCTCCACTACACACAGATACGCAGTATTTT. Translation: CASSFDPPLHTDTQYF.

The CDR3 loop reads CASSYREGLITDTQYF. Here the CDR3 DNA reads TGTGCCAGCAGCTACCGGGAAGGACTCATCACAGATACGCAGTATTTT. The chain carries TRBV11-2 and TRBJ2-3, with a tentative D call TRBD2 (5 bases). The germline gives CDR1 SGHAT, CDR2 FQNNGV. The CDR3 has 16 residues. V was clipped by 4 bases and J by 2 bases, with 16 bases between them.

Concerning this clonotype: The junction departs from germline at one end; a sequencing error may be responsible. The chain links TRBV3-1 to TRBJ2-7; D remains ambiguous. The CDR3 has 14 residues. The germline V gene has CDR1 LGHDT and CDR2 YNNKEL (reference sequence). DNA for the CDR3: TGTGCCTGCAGCCAAGATCTTTCCTCCTACGAGCAGTACTTC. This codes for CACSQDLSSYEQYF.

V usage is TRBV6-6 and J usage is TRBJ2-1; weak D call: TRBD2 (5 bases). The CDR3 contains 15 residues. The germline V gene has CDR1 MNHNY and CDR2 SVGAGI (reference sequence). V was shortened by 4 bases and J by 0 bases, with 10 bases between the two germline ends. CDR3 in amino acids: CASSSSGHSYNEQFF. The CDR3 DNA sequence: TGTGCCAGCAGTTCGAGCGGCCACTCCTACAATGAGCAGTTCTTC.

The chain joins TRBV2 to TRBJ1-1, with no clear D. The CDR3 contains 13 residues. V lost 10 bases and J 4 bases, leaving 16 bases between the germline ends. Per the germline V gene, CDR1 is SNHLY and CDR2 is FYNNEI. The CDR3 bases are TGTGCCACTACGGAAGGCCGTGGCACTGAAGCTTTCTTT. Translation: CATTEGRGTEAFF.

The V call is TRBV18, the J call TRBJ2-6; 9 bases align to TRBD1. The CDR3 has 17 residues. The junction had 4 bases not matched to a gene; V was cut back by 4 bases and J by 0 bases. Germline-derived CDR1 and CDR2 are KGHSH and LQKENI. The CDR3 loop reads CASSLQGAFSGANVLTF. The CDR3 DNA reads TGTGCCAGCTCACTACAGGGGGCCTTCTCTGGGGCCAACGTCCTGACTTTC.